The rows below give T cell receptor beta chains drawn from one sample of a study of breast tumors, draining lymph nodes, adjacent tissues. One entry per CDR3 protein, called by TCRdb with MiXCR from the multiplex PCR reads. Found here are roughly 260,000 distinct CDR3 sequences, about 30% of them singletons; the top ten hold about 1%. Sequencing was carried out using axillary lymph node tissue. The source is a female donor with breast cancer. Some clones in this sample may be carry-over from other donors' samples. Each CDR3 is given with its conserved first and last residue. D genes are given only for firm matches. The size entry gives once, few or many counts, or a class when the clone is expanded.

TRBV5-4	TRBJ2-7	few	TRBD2	TGTGCCAGCAGCACAGGACTAGCGGAGTCTTACGAGCAGTACTTC	CASSTGLAESYEQYF
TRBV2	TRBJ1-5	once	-	TGTGCCAGCAGGCAGGGTAACGAGCATTTT	CASRQGNEHF
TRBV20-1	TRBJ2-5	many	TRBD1	TGCAGTGCTAGCCAAAGACAGGGGGCGACGGAGACCCAGTACTTC	CSASQRQGATETQYF
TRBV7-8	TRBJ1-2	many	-	TGTGCCAGCAGCTTAGCGGGTCTCGGCGGTGGCTACACCTTC	CASSLAGLGGGYTF
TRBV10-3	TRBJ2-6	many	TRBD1	TGTGCCATCAGTGACCGTCGGACAGGTTACTCTGGGGCCAACGTCCTGACTTTC	CAISDRRTGYSGANVLTF
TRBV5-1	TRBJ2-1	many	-	TGCGCCAGCAGCTTGGCCAAGGGGACCTACAATGAGCAGTTCTTC	CASSLAKGTYNEQFF
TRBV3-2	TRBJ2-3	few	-	TGTGCCAGCAGCCCTTCTGCCAGGGATACGCAGTATTTT	CASSPSARDTQYF
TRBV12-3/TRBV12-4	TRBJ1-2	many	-	TGTGCCAGCAGTTTCGCCACACAAGGAGGGGCTGGATATGGCTACACCTTC	CASSFATQGGAGYGYTF
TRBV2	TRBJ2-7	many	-	TGTGCCAGCAGTGAACTGGACGAGCAGTACTTC	CASSELDEQYF
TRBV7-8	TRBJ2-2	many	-	TGTGCCAGCAGCTCCTCTAGCACACGCACCGGGGAGCTGTTTTTT	CASSSSSTRTGELFF